Each of the 8 T cell receptor beta chains below was sequenced from the same sample in a study of cytomegalovirus exposure and HLA in healthy donors. The PCR had 60 Vbeta and 13 Jbeta primers. The table came from immunoSEQ multiplex PCR; TCRdb's copy has only in-frame clones and leaves some out. The table lists around 150,000 clones, roughly 73% of them singletons. Sequencing was done on a sample of PBMCs. These receptors were taken from a human donor in good health.

Only one count was recorded for this clone. The chain recombines TRBV7-8 with TRBJ2-5, with a tentative D call TRBD1 (5 bases). Trimming left V 1 base short and J 5 bases short, with 8 bases between. CDR3 length equals 13 residues. The germline gives CDR1 SGHVS, CDR2 FQNEAQ. The CDR3 nucleotides are TGTGCCAGCAGCTTAGACAGGTCTGAGACCCAGTACTTC. This sequence encodes CASSLDRSETQYF.

The chain couples TRBV18 to TRBJ2-7, with D possibly being TRBD2 (6 bases). This CDR3 has 16 residues. The germline V gene encodes CDR1 KGHSH and CDR2 LQKENI. Trimming left V 1 base short and J 3 bases short, with 16 bases between. CDR3 nucleotides: TGTGCCAGCTCACCACAGAAGTCAGCGGGCGGCTACGAGCAGTACTTC. Its protein product is CASSPQKSAGGYEQYF. The full variable domain, in which reference TRBV18 and TRBJ2-7 provide the parts outside the CDR3, is NAGVMQNPRHLVRRRGQEARLRCSPMKGHSHVYWYRQLPEEGLKFMVYLQKENIIDESGMPKERFSAEFPKEGPSILRIQQVVRGDSAAYFCASSPQKSAGGYEQYFGPGTRLTVT.

This clone has a single count. The chain employs TRBV19 and TRBJ2-7, with 9 bases lining up with TRBD1. CDR3 length: 14 amino acids. Germline trimming cut 4 bases from V and 5 bases from J; bases unmatched to any gene: 6. Germline values: CDR1 LNHDA, CDR2 SQIVND (reference sequence). The CDR3 is CASSRDRERDEQYF. CDR3 coding DNA: TGTGCCAGTAGTAGGGACAGGGAAAGGGACGAGCAGTACTTC.

CDR3 sequence reads: CASSYKRKAAEAFF. In DNA form, the CDR3 reads TGTGCCAGCAGTTACAAACGGAAAGCGGCTGAAGCTTTCTTT. The genes are TRBV6-5 and TRBJ1-1; D gene ambiguous. The CDR3 spans 14 residues. Per germline, CDR1 MNHEY and CDR2 SVGAGI. Trimming removed 2 bases at V and 6 bases at J, with 13 bases between.

The chain uses TRBV18 and TRBJ2-7; tentative D call: TRBD2 (7 bases). The CDR3 covers 13 residues. CDR1 and CDR2 from the germline V gene are KGHSH and LQKENI. Trimming took 6 bases from V and 5 from J, leaving 14 bases between them. CDR3 loop: CASSPPGGDEQYF. CDR3 DNA: TGTGCCAGCTCCCCGCCGGGGGGCGACGAGCAGTACTTC. Using reference TRBV18 and TRBJ2-7 for the parts outside the CDR3, the full variable domain is NAGVMQNPRHLVRRRGQEARLRCSPMKGHSHVYWYRQLPEEGLKFMVYLQKENIIDESGMPKERFSAEFPKEGPSILRIQQVVRGDSAAYFCASSPPGGDEQYFGPGTRLTVT.

This chain connects TRBV16 to TRBJ2-5, with 7 bases identical to TRBD1. The end of the DNA fits TRBJ2-7 better, so the J call may be wrong. The CDR3 is 14 residues long. Germline CDR1 and CDR2: KGHSY and FQNENV. CDR3 sequence reads: CASSQGPGGYEQYF. DNA for the CDR3: TGTGCCAGCAGCCAAGGTCCAGGGGGCTACGAGCAGTACTTC.

This clone occurred many times. The chain recombines TRBV7-2 with TRBJ2-7; 11 bases are a match to TRBD1. CDR3 length: 14 amino acids. Germline V lookup: CDR1 SGHTA, CDR2 FQGNSA. V shed 5 bases, J shed 5 bases, and the junction held 5 bases outside the gene matches. CDR3 amino acids: CASSPDRGHHEQYF. The CDR3 nucleotides are TGTGCCAGCAGCCCGGACAGGGGGCACCACGAGCAGTACTTC.

The J gene is TRBJ2-3, the V gene TRBV18; 7 nucleotides match TRBD2. Unmatched junction bases numbered 4, after V lost 5 bases and J lost 5 bases. The CDR3 extends over 13 amino acids. Germline V lookup: CDR1 KGHSH, CDR2 LQKENI. This chain's CDR3 is CASSARGVDTQYF. The CDR3 DNA sequence: TGTGCCAGCTCAGCCCGGGGGGTAGATACGCAGTATTTT.